Included here is one T cell receptor (beta chain) sequence, with context. As yet, its antigen is unknown. 60 Vbeta and 13 Jbeta primers were used in PCR. TCRdb's copy holds only in-frame clones and misses some; the assay was immunoSEQ multiplex PCR. Among around 200,000 clones, around 76% were seen once, and the ten largest hold approximately 6%. CDR1 MNHEY and CDR2 SMNVEV come from the germline V gene (reference sequence). V lost 2 bases to trimming and J lost 8 bases; unmatched junction nucleotides: 4. This CDR3 has 14 amino acids. These data are taken from a study of cytomegalovirus exposure and HLA in healthy donors. The study's findings and limits: Earlier analysis yielded a pattern in which most TCR beta V segments were productive about 87% or about 30% of the time.

The sequencing sample was made of PBMCs. The source is a man aged 35-49 years in good health and CMV-seropositive. This sequence joins TRBV27 and TRBJ2-4; 9 bases agree with TRBD1. The CDR3 DNA reads TGTGCCAGCAGTTTACGGGACAGGGTAGACATTCAGTACTTC. The encoded protein is CASSLRDRVDIQYF.